The 10 T cell receptor beta chains reported below all come from one sample, sequenced in a study of blood T cell repertoires in COVID-19 (TCRdb year 2020). Library construction relied on the immunoSEQ multiplex PCR assay. TCRdb re-hosts the immuneACCESS table, in-frame sequences only. Its copies lack some clones; in the studies checked, an unresolved V gene accounts for under half of them, and the cause for the rest is not known. Across this sample there are around 60,000 clones, with around 88% seen only once. Roughly 15% of the sample comes from the top ten. Sample: peripheral blood. Source of these receptors: a human donor in a cohort sampled during active COVID-19.

In its sample, this clone was seen once. The rearrangement joins TRBV19 to TRBJ2-7; D may be TRBD2 (6 bases). The CDR3 is made up of 13 amino acids. V lost 3 bases to trimming and J lost 4 bases, with 10 bases between them. Germline V gene lookup returns CDR1 LNHDA and CDR2 SQIVND (reference sequence). CDR3 loop: CASSIGGGYEQYF. CDR3 sequence (DNA): TGTGCCAGTAGTATCGGGGGTGGGTACGAGCAGTACTTC.

The CDR3 reads CASGSGSADTQYF. The CDR3 coding sequence is TGCGCCAGCGGTAGCGGGAGCGCAGATACGCAGTATTTT. V and J are TRBV4-1 and TRBJ2-3, with TRBD2 matching 9 bases. Germline CDR1 and CDR2: MGHRA and YSYEKL. The CDR3 loop spans 13 amino acids. After removal of 8 bases from V and 4 bases from J, the junction contained 4 bases not matched to a gene.

For the CDR3, the DNA is TGTGCCAGCAACGGGATCGACACCGGGGAGCTGTTTTTT. It yields the protein CASNGIDTGELFF. J is TRBJ2-2 and V is TRBV9; tentatively, D is TRBD2 (5 bases). The CDR3 spans 13 residues. Trimming took 6 bases from V and 3 from J, leaving 9 bases between them. CDR1 is SGDLS and CDR2 is YYNGEE in the germline V gene.

The V call is TRBV7-9, the J call TRBJ2-7, with 11 bases aligning to TRBD1. This CDR3 comprises 15 residues. The germline gives CDR1 SEHNR, CDR2 FQNEAQ (reference sequence). Trimming took 3 bases from V and 7 from J; bases not matched to a gene: 8. CDR3 DNA sequence: TGTGCCAGCAGCTTCTCCGGGACAGGGGGGGGAGAGCAGTACTTC. As protein: CASSFSGTGGGEQYF.

The chain joins TRBV5-1 to TRBJ2-7; a weak D match, TRBD2 (6 bases). CDR3 size: 13 residues. Germline lookup yields CDR1 SGHRS and CDR2 YFSETQ. V lost 4 bases, J lost 0 bases, and 8 bases lay in between. The CDR3, as DNA: TGCGCCAGCAGCCAGGGACTCTCCTACGAGCAGTACTTC. This gives the protein CASSQGLSYEQYF.

This clone has just a few counts. V usage is TRBV6-5 and J usage is TRBJ2-1, with TRBD2 matching 9 bases. With V trimmed by 0 bases and J by 8 bases, 5 bases remained unmatched. Per the germline V gene, CDR1 is MNHEY and CDR2 is SVGAGI. The CDR3 spans 15 residues. The CDR3 loop reads CASSYSRTSDYEQFF. The CDR3 DNA is TGTGCCAGCAGTTACTCACGGACTAGCGATTATGAGCAGTTCTTC.

Only one count was recorded for this clone. CDR3: CASSLGGLTGDGGYTF. CDR3 bases: TGCGCCAGCAGCTTGGGAGGTTTGACAGGGGACGGGGGCTACACCTTC. The chain carries TRBV5-1 and TRBJ1-2, with 8 bases that match TRBD1. In germline, CDR1 is SGHRS, CDR2 YFSETQ. The CDR3 runs 16 residues. Trimming cost V 0 bases and J 8 bases; bases outside gene matches: 12.

The chain uses TRBV19 and TRBJ2-2; 7 nucleotides align to TRBD1. The CDR3 consists of 15 residues. V lost 10 bases to trimming and J lost 0 bases; unmatched junction nucleotides: 8. Germline V CDR1 and CDR2: LNHDA, SQIVND (reference sequence). The CDR3 region is CATGTVQTNTGELFF. CDR3 bases: TGTGCCACAGGGACAGTACAAACGAACACCGGGGAGCTGTTTTTT.

This chain joins TRBV3-1 (or the pseudogene TRBV3-2) and TRBJ2-7; TRBD2 might be the D (6 bases). There are 12 residues in the CDR3. V lost 4 bases to trimming and J lost 3 bases, with 7 bases between them. The germline V gene encodes CDR1 LGHDT and CDR2 YNNKEL (reference sequence). CDR3 loop: CASSRGDYEQYF. Here the CDR3 DNA reads TGTGCCAGCAGCCGGGGGGACTACGAGCAGTACTTC.

The chain recombines TRBV7-2 with TRBJ2-6, with D perhaps TRBD1 (5 bases). The CDR3 length is 14 residues. With 8 bases removed from V and 2 bases from J, the gap between germline ends came to 10 bases. Germline-derived CDR1 and CDR2 are SGHTA and FQGNSA. The CDR3 protein is CASSRDTGANVLTF. In DNA form, the CDR3 reads TGTGCCAGCTCCAGGGATACTGGGGCCAACGTCCTGACTTTC.